This T cell receptor (beta chain) was sequenced for a study of cytomegalovirus exposure and HLA in healthy donors. V lost 0 bases to trimming and J lost 8 bases; unmatched junction nucleotides: 7. In germline, CDR1 is SGHRS, CDR2 YFSETQ. The CDR3 totals 15 residues. This PCR relied on a set of 60 Vbeta primers and 13 Jbeta primers. TCRdb keeps only in-frame clones here, not all; method: immunoSEQ multiplex PCR. The sample holds about 120,000 clones; around 85% are singletons and the top ten take less than 2.5%. Sequenced input: PBMCs. The TCR was taken from a young man in good health and CMV-seronegative. The chain uses TRBV5-1 and TRBJ2-5; 10 bases match TRBD1. CDR3 protein: CASSLVPGQGLTQYF. The CDR3 nucleotides read TGCGCCAGCAGCTTGGTCCCGGGACAGGGGCTTACCCAGTACTTC.